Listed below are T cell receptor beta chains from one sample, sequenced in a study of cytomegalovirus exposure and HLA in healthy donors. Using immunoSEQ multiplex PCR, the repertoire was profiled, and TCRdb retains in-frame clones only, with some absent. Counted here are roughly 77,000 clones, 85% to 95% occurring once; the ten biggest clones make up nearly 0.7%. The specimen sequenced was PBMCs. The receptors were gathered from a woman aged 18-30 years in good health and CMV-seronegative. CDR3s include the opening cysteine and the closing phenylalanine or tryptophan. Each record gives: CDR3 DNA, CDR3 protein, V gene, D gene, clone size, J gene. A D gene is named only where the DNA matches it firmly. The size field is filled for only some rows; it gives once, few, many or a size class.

TGTGCCAGCAGCCGACAGGTCTTGAACACTGAAGCTTTCTTT | CASSRQVLNTEAFF | TRBV9 | . | . | TRBJ1-1
TGTGCCAGCAGCCAAGATACTAGCGGCTACGAGCAGTACTTC | CASSQDTSGYEQYF | TRBV4-2 | TRBD2 | . | TRBJ2-7
TGTGCCAGCAGTTTTACTAGCGGGAGGGCCCAGTACTTC | CASSFTSGRAQYF | TRBV27 | TRBD2 | . | TRBJ2-5
TGTGCCAGTACCGGGGGGAGGGATAATCAGCCCCAGCATTTT | CASTGGRDNQPQHF | TRBV19 | . | . | TRBJ1-5
TGTGCCAGCAGCTCGCCTCGACAGGCGGCGGCTAACTATGGCTACACCTTC | CASSSPRQAAANYGYTF | TRBV11-2 | . | . | TRBJ1-2
TGTGCCAGCAGTTACGCTATTTGGTCCTACGAGCAGTACTTC | CASSYAIWSYEQYF | TRBV6-5 | . | . | TRBJ2-7
TGTGCCAGCAGCGCCCAACCCCGGACAGGGAACACTGAAGCTTTCTTT | CASSAQPRTGNTEAFF | TRBV9 | TRBD1 | . | TRBJ1-1
TGTGCCAGCAAGGCAGGGGATAGCAATCAGCCCCAGCATTTT | CASKAGDSNQPQHF | TRBV2 | . | . | TRBJ1-5
TGTGCCACCAGCAGAGATCGGGGCTCTGGGGCCAACGTCCTGACTTTC | CATSRDRGSGANVLTF | TRBV15 | . | once | TRBJ2-6
TGTGCCACCAGCAGCGAAAAGCCCTACGAGCAGTACTTC | CATSSEKPYEQYF | TRBV15 | . | once | TRBJ2-7
TGTGCCAGCAGCTTAGCAGTTGGACTAGCGGGAGTAGGGTACGAGCAGTACTTC | CASSLAVGLAGVGYEQYF | TRBV7-9 | TRBD2 | . | TRBJ2-7
TGTGCCAGCAGCTTATACAGGGGGATGGAGACCCAGTACTTC | CASSLYRGMETQYF | TRBV7-6 | TRBD1 | . | TRBJ2-5